This is a list of T cell receptor beta chains from one sample in a study of T cell repertoires in cytomegalovirus infection. Their antigens remain unidentified. TCRdb re-derived calls from the reads in MiXCR, one entry per CDR3 protein. Among some 940,000 distinct CDR3 sequences listed, roughly 31% were seen once. Sequenced here: cultured CD8+ T cells from PBMCs, sampled from culture after CMV antigen stimulation. The receptors were gathered from a human donor in good health (CMV status not recorded). Some clones in this sample may be carry-over from other donors' samples. Each CDR3 is given with its conserved first and last residue. The D gene is left open where the match is weak. Size is omitted from some rows. Given values are once, few, many or a class for expanded clones.

d_call: .; clone_size: .; j_call: TRBJ2-3; v_call: TRBV15; cdr3_aa: CATSKWTGTDTQYF; cdr3_nt: TGTGCCACCAGCAAATGGACTGGCACAGATACGCAGTATTTT
d_call: TRBD2; clone_size: .; j_call: TRBJ2-1; v_call: TRBV6-8; cdr3_aa: CASSYSGLAGINEQFF; cdr3_nt: TGTGCCAGCAGTTACTCAGGACTAGCGGGGATAAATGAGCAGTTCTTC
d_call: TRBD1; clone_size: .; j_call: TRBJ1-2; v_call: TRBV20-1; cdr3_aa: CSARGQGNGYTF; cdr3_nt: TGCAGTGCTAGGGGACAGGGCAATGGCTACACCTTC
d_call: .; clone_size: .; j_call: TRBJ1-4; v_call: TRBV7-9; cdr3_aa: CASSLASGVREKLFF; cdr3_nt: TGTGCCAGCAGCTTAGCGTCCGGGGTACGCGAAAAACTGTTTTTT
d_call: TRBD2; clone_size: few; j_call: TRBJ2-3; v_call: TRBV11-3; cdr3_aa: CASSSSSGFDSDTQYF; cdr3_nt: TGTGCCAGCAGCTCCTCTAGCGGGTTCGATTCGGATACGCAGTATTTT
d_call: TRBD2; clone_size: .; j_call: TRBJ2-2; v_call: TRBV27; cdr3_aa: CASSPTWGGTGELFF; cdr3_nt: TGTGCCAGCAGTCCCACGTGGGGGGGCACCGGGGAGCTGTTTTTT
d_call: TRBD1; clone_size: many; j_call: TRBJ2-1; v_call: TRBV7-6; cdr3_aa: CATSLRDRAYNEQFF; cdr3_nt: TGTGCCACTTCCCTCCGGGACAGGGCCTACAATGAGCAGTTCTTC
d_call: .; clone_size: .; j_call: TRBJ1-5; v_call: TRBV6-1; cdr3_aa: CASTKGFSNQPQHF; cdr3_nt: TGTGCCAGCACAAAGGGTTTCAGCAATCAGCCCCAGCATTTT
d_call: .; clone_size: many; j_call: TRBJ1-1; v_call: TRBV12-3/TRBV12-4; cdr3_aa: CASSFNSVGTEAFF; cdr3_nt: TGTGCCAGCAGTTTCAACAGCGTCGGGACTGAAGCTTTCTTT
d_call: .; clone_size: .; j_call: TRBJ1-1; v_call: TRBV27; cdr3_aa: CASSLTGRVTEAFF; cdr3_nt: TGTGCCAGCAGTTTAACCGGGCGGGTGACTGAAGCTTTCTTT
d_call: .; clone_size: few; j_call: TRBJ1-1; v_call: TRBV24-1; cdr3_aa: CATRGAGRNTEAFF; cdr3_nt: TGTGCCACCAGGGGAGCCGGCCGAAACACTGAAGCTTTCTTT
d_call: .; clone_size: few; j_call: TRBJ2-6; v_call: TRBV28; cdr3_aa: CASRARSGANVLTF; cdr3_nt: TGTGCCAGCAGGGCCCGGTCCGGGGCCAACGTCCTGACTTTC
d_call: .; clone_size: .; j_call: TRBJ2-7; v_call: TRBV4-1; cdr3_aa: CASSQDYTTSYEQYF; cdr3_nt: TGCGCCAGCAGCCAAGACTATACTACTTCCTACGAGCAGTACTTC
d_call: .; clone_size: .; j_call: TRBJ1-2; v_call: TRBV7-9; cdr3_aa: CASSLGLDSYGYTF; cdr3_nt: TGTGCCAGCAGCTTAGGCCTGGACAGCTATGGCTACACCTTC
d_call: .; clone_size: .; j_call: TRBJ2-4; v_call: TRBV27; cdr3_aa: CASSSRGRVGPQYF; cdr3_nt: TGTGCCAGCAGTTCAAGGGGGAGGGTTGGACCCCAGTACTTC
d_call: TRBD2; clone_size: few; j_call: TRBJ2-1; v_call: TRBV4-1; cdr3_aa: CASSRGGPDNEQFF; cdr3_nt: TGCGCCAGCAGCCGGGGGGGACCCGACAATGAGCAGTTCTTC
d_call: .; clone_size: few; j_call: TRBJ1-5; v_call: TRBV10-3; cdr3_aa: CAISESGSDQPQHF; cdr3_nt: TGTGCCATCAGTGAGTCGGGCAGCGATCAGCCCCAGCATTTT
d_call: TRBD1; clone_size: .; j_call: TRBJ2-3; v_call: TRBV6-1; cdr3_aa: CASSVDRLADTQYF; cdr3_nt: TGTGCCAGCAGTGTGGACAGGTTGGCCGATACGCAGTATTTT
d_call: .; clone_size: few; j_call: TRBJ2-3; v_call: TRBV7-8; cdr3_aa: CASSLDKGVTDTQYF; cdr3_nt: TGTGCCAGCAGCTTAGACAAGGGCGTGACAGATACGCAGTATTTT
d_call: TRBD2; clone_size: .; j_call: TRBJ2-2; v_call: TRBV9; cdr3_aa: CASSGRLADPNTGELFF; cdr3_nt: TGTGCCAGCAGCGGACGACTAGCGGACCCGAACACCGGGGAGCTGTTTTTT
d_call: .; clone_size: many; j_call: TRBJ2-7; v_call: TRBV6-5; cdr3_aa: CASSYSRGARYEQYF; cdr3_nt: TGTGCCAGCAGTTACTCCCGGGGGGCCCGTTACGAGCAGTACTTC
d_call: .; clone_size: .; j_call: TRBJ2-1; v_call: TRBV4-2; cdr3_aa: CASSQDPVTEEFF; cdr3_nt: TGTGCCAGCAGCCAAGATCCGGTCACGGAGGAGTTCTTC
d_call: .; clone_size: .; j_call: TRBJ2-5; v_call: TRBV6-5; cdr3_aa: CASSPTTNSQETQYF; cdr3_nt: TGTGCCAGCAGCCCGACGACCAACTCCCAAGAGACCCAGTACTTC
d_call: .; clone_size: .; j_call: TRBJ1-5; v_call: TRBV7-2; cdr3_aa: CASSFGLGNQTQHF; cdr3_nt: TGTGCCAGCAGCTTCGGGCTGGGGAATCAGACCCAGCATTTT
d_call: .; clone_size: many; j_call: TRBJ2-3; v_call: TRBV6-1; cdr3_aa: CASSEDGGVTPDTQYF; cdr3_nt: TGTGCCAGCAGTGAAGATGGGGGAGTAACGCCAGATACGCAGTATTTT
d_call: .; clone_size: .; j_call: TRBJ2-7; v_call: TRBV5-4; cdr3_aa: CASSLGSGLTYEQYF; cdr3_nt: TGTGCCAGCAGCTTGGGGTCAGGCCTTACCTACGAGCAGTACTTC
d_call: .; clone_size: .; j_call: TRBJ1-6; v_call: TRBV15; cdr3_aa: CATSRDRESPLHF; cdr3_nt: TGTGCCACCAGCAGAGATCGGGAATCACCCCTCCACTTT
d_call: TRBD2; clone_size: .; j_call: TRBJ2-3; v_call: TRBV27; cdr3_aa: CASSTVTGGPTSTDTQYF; cdr3_nt: TGTGCCAGCAGTACAGTAACGGGGGGGCCTACTAGCACAGATACGCAGTATTTT
d_call: .; clone_size: few; j_call: TRBJ1-5; v_call: TRBV6-1; cdr3_aa: CASSEALRENQPQHF; cdr3_nt: TGTGCCAGCAGTGAAGCGCTTCGCGAGAATCAGCCCCAGCATTTT
d_call: TRBD1; clone_size: many; j_call: TRBJ2-1; v_call: TRBV19; cdr3_aa: CASSRDRGSYNEQFF; cdr3_nt: TGTGCCAGTAGTCGAGACAGGGGCTCCTACAATGAGCAGTTCTTC
d_call: .; clone_size: .; j_call: TRBJ1-4; v_call: TRBV6-5; cdr3_aa: CASSTHQGPGDEKLFF; cdr3_nt: TGTGCCAGCAGTACCCACCAGGGGCCAGGGGATGAAAAACTGTTTTTT
d_call: TRBD1; clone_size: few; j_call: TRBJ2-1; v_call: TRBV4-2; cdr3_aa: CASSLGTGEDEQFF; cdr3_nt: TGTGCCAGCAGCCTCGGGACAGGGGAGGATGAGCAGTTCTTC
d_call: .; clone_size: .; j_call: TRBJ1-2; v_call: TRBV6-1; cdr3_aa: CASSEVRQNYGYTF; cdr3_nt: TGTGCCAGCAGTGAAGTCCGACAGAACTATGGCTACACCTTC
d_call: TRBD1; clone_size: few; j_call: TRBJ2-7; v_call: TRBV10-2; cdr3_aa: CASSGQGVLSSYEQYF; cdr3_nt: TGCGCCAGCAGCGGGCAGGGGGTACTAAGCTCCTACGAGCAGTACTTC
d_call: TRBD1; clone_size: .; j_call: TRBJ2-7; v_call: TRBV7-9; cdr3_aa: CASSPQTGITYEQYF; cdr3_nt: TGTGCCAGCAGCCCTCAGACAGGGATTACCTACGAGCAGTACTTC
d_call: .; clone_size: few; j_call: TRBJ1-2; v_call: TRBV6-2/TRBV6-3; cdr3_aa: CASSYYPPRTEGYTF; cdr3_nt: TGTGCCAGCAGTTACTATCCTCCCCGGACAGAGGGCTACACCTTC
d_call: TRBD1; clone_size: .; j_call: TRBJ1-2; v_call: TRBV6-8; cdr3_aa: CASSYGTGVNYGYTF; cdr3_nt: TGTGCCAGCAGTTATGGGACAGGGGTTAACTATGGCTACACCTTC
d_call: TRBD1; clone_size: many; j_call: TRBJ2-1; v_call: TRBV7-6; cdr3_aa: CASSSTGQGREGEQFF; cdr3_nt: TGTGCCAGCAGCTCGACGGGACAGGGTAGGGAGGGTGAGCAGTTCTTC
d_call: .; clone_size: .; j_call: TRBJ1-1; v_call: TRBV10-2; cdr3_aa: CASSLDSLGTEAFF; cdr3_nt: TGCGCCAGCAGTTTGGACAGCCTAGGGACTGAAGCTTTCTTT
d_call: TRBD1; clone_size: many; j_call: TRBJ1-5; v_call: TRBV7-6; cdr3_aa: CASSRTGGGQPQHF; cdr3_nt: TGTGCCAGCAGCCGGACAGGGGGCGGTCAGCCCCAGCATTTT
d_call: .; clone_size: few; j_call: TRBJ1-1; v_call: TRBV4-1; cdr3_aa: CASSQRTRQTEAFF; cdr3_nt: TGCGCCAGCAGCCAGAGAACGCGGCAGACTGAAGCTTTCTTT
d_call: .; clone_size: .; j_call: TRBJ1-2; v_call: TRBV19; cdr3_aa: CASSPDNLDDYTF; cdr3_nt: TGTGCCAGTAGTCCCGACAACCTCGATGACTACACCTTC
d_call: TRBD1; clone_size: few; j_call: TRBJ1-2; v_call: TRBV27; cdr3_aa: CASSNIGQAPGYGYTF; cdr3_nt: TGTGCCAGCAGTAATATAGGACAGGCGCCTGGCTATGGCTACACCTTC
d_call: .; clone_size: few; j_call: TRBJ1-6; v_call: TRBV12-3/TRBV12-4; cdr3_aa: CASSFDRYNSPLHF; cdr3_nt: TGTGCCAGCAGTTTTGACAGATATAATTCACCCCTCCACTTT
d_call: TRBD1; clone_size: few; j_call: TRBJ2-4; v_call: TRBV14; cdr3_aa: CASSQGPSTGISLAKNIQYF; cdr3_nt: TGTGCCAGCAGCCAAGGCCCTTCGACAGGGATTAGTCTTGCCAAAAACATTCAGTACTTC
d_call: .; clone_size: many; j_call: TRBJ1-2; v_call: TRBV7-2; cdr3_aa: CASSFRRGGYTF; cdr3_nt: TGTGCCAGCAGCTTTAGGCGAGGGGGCTACACCTTC
d_call: TRBD1; clone_size: .; j_call: TRBJ2-3; v_call: TRBV5-1; cdr3_aa: CASSLLTGGVGVGDTQYF; cdr3_nt: TGCGCCAGCAGCTTGTTGACAGGGGGCGTTGGAGTCGGAGATACGCAGTATTTT